The rows below give T cell receptor beta chains drawn from one sample of a study of Graves' ophthalmopathy and Graves' hyperthyroidism. TCRdb called the multiplex PCR reads again in MiXCR, with one record for every CDR3 protein. This sample has 300,000 to 400,000 distinct CDR3 sequences; roughly 17% occur once, and the top ten carry 2.4%. The sample comprised peripheral blood. The receptors were sampled from an adult woman with stable Graves' hyperthyroidism. The CDR3 runs from the conserved cysteine through the conserved F or W. A D gene is named only where the DNA matches it firmly. Rows may omit the clone size; those that give it use once, few, many or a size class.

J gene	D gene	clone size	V gene	CDR3 protein	CDR3 DNA
TRBJ2-2	.	.	TRBV5-8	CAARGLNTGELFF	TGTGCCGCTCGGGGTCTAAACACCGGGGAGCTGTTTTTT
TRBJ2-5	.	many	TRBV13	CASSLDSSKAQTQYF	TGTGCCAGCAGCTTAGATTCTTCAAAGGCCCAGACCCAGTACTTC
TRBJ1-5	.	many	TRBV7-8	CASSLRISNQPQHF	TGTGCCAGCAGCTTGCGCATTAGCAATCAGCCCCAGCATTTT
TRBJ2-5	.	.	TRBV6-5	CASSYSMAFSGEETQYF	TGTGCCAGCAGTTACTCGATGGCTTTTTCTGGGGAAGAGACCCAGTACTTC
TRBJ2-7	.	many	TRBV12-3/TRBV12-4	CASSHAGPAYEQYF	TGTGCCAGCAGCCACGCGGGACCAGCCTACGAGCAGTACTTC
TRBJ1-1	.	.	TRBV6-1	CASSELGTTEAFF	TGTGCCAGCAGTGAACTGGGGACAACTGAAGCTTTCTTT
TRBJ2-7	.	many	TRBV28	CASRISDSYEQYF	TGTGCCAGTCGAATTTCTGACTCCTACGAGCAGTACTTC
TRBJ1-2	TRBD1	.	TRBV7-8	CASSSRQGPYGYTF	TGTGCCAGCAGCTCCCGACAGGGCCCTTATGGCTACACCTTC
TRBJ2-7	.	many	TRBV20-1	CSAPSVGQLGYEQYF	TGCAGTGCCCCTTCCGTCGGACAACTCGGATACGAGCAGTACTTC
TRBJ1-3	TRBD1	many	TRBV27	CASSPGQGPGNTIYF	TGTGCCAGCAGTCCGGGACAGGGGCCTGGAAACACCATATATTTT
TRBJ1-1	.	many	TRBV20-1	CSARDLQGYGTEAFF	TGCAGTGCTAGAGATCTCCAGGGGTACGGCACTGAAGCTTTCTTT
TRBJ1-1	TRBD1	many	TRBV5-1	CASSLTRDSRATNTEAFF	TGCGCCAGCAGCTTGACCCGGGACAGTCGAGCGACGAACACTGAAGCTTTCTTT
TRBJ2-3	TRBD1	.	TRBV6-2/TRBV6-3	CASSPDRRTDTQYF	TGTGCCAGCAGTCCGGACAGGAGGACAGATACGCAGTATTTT
TRBJ2-7	.	many	TRBV19	CASSMGRTYEQYF	TGTGCCAGTAGTATGGGGCGGACCTACGAGCAGTACTTC
TRBJ2-7	TRBD1	many	TRBV7-2	CASSVGQSPYEQYF	TGTGCCAGCAGCGTGGGACAGTCTCCCTACGAGCAGTACTTC
TRBJ1-1	.	.	TRBV28	CASSLPSPAGGGRDTEAFF	TGTGCCAGCAGTTTACCGTCCCCCGCTGGGGGGGGCAGGGACACTGAAGCTTTCTTT
TRBJ1-6	TRBD1	.	TRBV6-1	CASTGTALNSPLHF	TGTGCCAGCACCGGGACAGCTCTTAATTCACCCCTCCACTTT
TRBJ1-1	.	many	TRBV6-1	CASSPYRGDTSEAFF	TGTGCCAGCAGCCCGTATCGGGGGGACACCTCTGAAGCTTTCTTT
TRBJ1-2	TRBD1	many	TRBV10-3	CAINDRTGGLYGYTF	TGTGCCATAAACGACCGGACAGGGGGCCTCTATGGCTACACCTTC
TRBJ2-7	.	many	TRBV30	CAWSDLEHYEQYF	TGTGCCTGGAGTGATCTGGAGCATTACGAGCAGTACTTC
TRBJ2-4	.	many	TRBV12-3/TRBV12-4	CASSFGAAVVAKNIQYF	TGTGCCAGCAGTTTTGGGGCAGCGGTCGTAGCCAAAAACATTCAGTACTTC
TRBJ1-1	TRBD1	many	TRBV2	CASSELTGDAEAFF	TGTGCCAGCAGTGAACTGACAGGGGACGCTGAAGCTTTCTTT
TRBJ1-5	.	few	TRBV2	CASRSGKGVNQPQHF	TGTGCCAGCAGGTCAGGAAAGGGGGTCAATCAGCCCCAGCATTTT
TRBJ2-7	.	many	TRBV7-8	CASSPDGGAYEQYF	TGTGCCAGCAGCCCCGATGGGGGCGCCTACGAGCAGTACTTC
TRBJ1-2	TRBD1	.	TRBV25-1	CASSPTGASYGYTF	TGTGCCAGCAGCCCGACAGGGGCTTCTTATGGCTACACCTTC
TRBJ2-2	TRBD2	.	TRBV5-1	CASSLLSGLAGFDDTGELFF	TGCGCCAGCAGCTTGCTGTCGGGACTAGCGGGATTTGATGACACCGGGGAGCTGTTTTTT
TRBJ2-7	TRBD2	few	TRBV28	CASRLAGVFSYEQYF	TGTGCCAGCAGATTAGCGGGGGTTTTCTCCTACGAGCAGTACTTC
TRBJ1-2	TRBD1	.	TRBV12-3/TRBV12-4	CASSDALGTAYGYTF	TGTGCCAGCAGCGATGCTCTCGGGACAGCCTATGGCTACACCTTC
TRBJ2-7	.	many	TRBV28	CASRGNNGEYRYEQYF	TGTGCCAGCAGGGGGAACAATGGGGAATATCGCTACGAGCAGTACTTC
TRBJ2-7	.	many	TRBV2	CASSEAINRLYYEQYF	TGTGCCAGCAGTGAAGCGATTAATAGGTTATACTACGAGCAGTACTTC
TRBJ2-7	.	many	TRBV19	CASSIDRFYEQYF	TGTGCCAGTAGTATCGACAGATTCTACGAGCAGTACTTC
TRBJ1-2	TRBD1	.	TRBV20-1	CSARGSTGSGYYGYTF	TGCAGTGCTAGAGGGTCGACAGGGTCGGGCTACTATGGTTACACCTTC
TRBJ2-7	TRBD2	many	TRBV20-1	CSASVGLAGGEYEQYF	TGCAGTGCTAGTGTCGGACTAGCGGGAGGAGAATACGAGCAGTACTTC
TRBJ2-7	TRBD2	.	TRBV27	CASSSPSGPYEHYF	TGTGCCAGCAGTTCGCCTAGCGGCCCCTACGAGCATTACTTC
TRBJ2-7	.	many	TRBV4-2	CASSQDHGYEQYF	TGTGCCAGCAGCCAAGACCACGGCTACGAGCAGTACTTC
TRBJ2-2	TRBD2	many	TRBV12-3/TRBV12-4	CASSLRASGTGELFF	TGTGCCAGCAGTTTAAGGGCTAGCGGGACGGGGGAGCTGTTTTTT
TRBJ1-1	.	many	TRBV7-8	CASSGTEVTEAFF	TGTGCCAGCAGCGGAACGGAGGTTACTGAAGCTTTCTTT
TRBJ2-7	.	few	TRBV19	CASSVQGRGSYEQYF	TGTGCCAGTAGTGTACAGGGTAGGGGCTCCTACGAGCAGTACTTC
TRBJ1-1	.	many	TRBV7-3	CASSFSPGNTEAFF	TGTGCCAGCAGCTTCTCCCCCGGGAACACTGAAGCTTTCTTT
TRBJ2-7	TRBD1	many	TRBV20-1	CSARASGQPYEQYF	TGCAGTGCTAGGGCCTCGGGACAGCCCTACGAGCAGTACTTC
TRBJ1-2	TRBD1	.	TRBV10-2	CASAGGAWHGYTF	TGCGCCAGCGCAGGGGGCGCGTGGCATGGCTACACCTTC
TRBJ1-1	.	.	TRBV20-1	CSARSPGRQNTEAFF	TGCAGTGCTAGATCCCCCGGGAGGCAGAACACTGAAGCTTTCTTT
TRBJ1-1	.	many	TRBV28	CASSLAGTVTEAFF	TGTGCCAGCAGTTTGGCTGGCACCGTAACTGAAGCTTTCTTT
TRBJ2-7	.	many	TRBV12-3/TRBV12-4	CASSLDRSPGLSYEQYF	TGTGCCAGCAGTTTAGACAGGAGCCCGGGACTCTCCTACGAGCAGTACTTC
TRBJ1-1	.	many	TRBV20-1	CSAVETGSYDTEAFF	TGCAGTGCTGTAGAAACGGGCAGCTATGACACTGAAGCTTTCTTT
TRBJ1-6	.	many	TRBV2	CASSEEQGWSNSPLHF	TGTGCCAGCAGTGAAGAGCAGGGATGGTCTAATTCACCCCTCCACTTT
TRBJ1-2	TRBD1	.	TRBV12-3/TRBV12-4	CASSSRDRALLYTF	TGTGCCAGCAGTTCCCGGGACAGGGCACTTCTCTACACCTTC
TRBJ2-2	TRBD2	many	TRBV6-5	CASRGWGGPDGELFF	TGTGCCAGCAGGGGGTGGGGAGGGCCAGACGGGGAGCTGTTTTTT
TRBJ1-5	.	few	TRBV28	CASMRPGQENQPQHF	TGTGCCAGCATGCGACCGGGACAAGAAAATCAGCCCCAGCATTTT
TRBJ2-2	.	many	TRBV6-5	CASSYNFLATGELFF	TGTGCCAGCAGTTACAATTTCCTAGCAACCGGGGAGCTGTTTTTT
TRBJ2-7	TRBD2	many	TRBV6-5	CASGLAGGHSYEQYF	TGTGCCAGCGGACTAGCGGGAGGCCATTCCTACGAGCAGTACTTC
TRBJ2-7	.	many	TRBV6-1	CATTLSRGVHEQYF	TGTGCCACCACGCTATCCAGGGGGGTCCACGAGCAGTACTTC
TRBJ2-2	.	.	TRBV19	CASSIGSPGRELFF	TGTGCCAGTAGTATCGGTTCTCCCGGCAGGGAGCTGTTTTTT
TRBJ2-6	.	many	TRBV6-1	CASTSGANVPTF	TGTGCCAGCACCTCTGGGGCCAACGTCCCGACTTTC